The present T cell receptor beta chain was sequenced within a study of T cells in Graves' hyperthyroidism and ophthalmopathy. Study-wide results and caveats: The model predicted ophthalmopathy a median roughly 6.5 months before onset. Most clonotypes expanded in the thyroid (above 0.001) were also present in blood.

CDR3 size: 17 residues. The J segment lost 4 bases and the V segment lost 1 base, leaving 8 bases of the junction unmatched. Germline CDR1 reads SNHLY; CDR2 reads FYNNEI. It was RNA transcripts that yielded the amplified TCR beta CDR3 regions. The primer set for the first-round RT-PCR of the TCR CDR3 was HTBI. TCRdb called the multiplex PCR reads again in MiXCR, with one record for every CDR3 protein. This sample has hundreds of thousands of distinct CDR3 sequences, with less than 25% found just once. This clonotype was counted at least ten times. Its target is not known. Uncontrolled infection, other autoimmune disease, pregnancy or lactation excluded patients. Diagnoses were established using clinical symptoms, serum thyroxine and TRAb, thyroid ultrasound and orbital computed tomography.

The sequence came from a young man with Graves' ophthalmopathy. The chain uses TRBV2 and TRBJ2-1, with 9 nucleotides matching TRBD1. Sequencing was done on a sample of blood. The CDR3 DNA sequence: TGTGCCAGCAGTGAAGGTGCTGGGACAGGGTTTTACAATGAGCAGTTCTTC. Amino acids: CASSEGAGTGFYNEQFF. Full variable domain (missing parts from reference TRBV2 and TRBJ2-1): EPEVTQTPSHQVTQMGQEVILRCVPISNHLYFYWYRQILGQKVEFLVSFYNNEISEKSEIFDDQFSVERPDGSNFTLKIRSTKLEDSAMYFCASSEGAGTGFYNEQFFGPGTRLTVL.